One sample yielded the 29 T cell receptor beta chains listed below, sequenced in a study of PD-L1 blockade in urothelial cancer. Noted time point: pretreatment peripheral blood. Profiled with immunoSEQ multiplex PCR; TCRdb holds only in-frame clones, not every one. The sample lists 95,000 to 100,000 clones; more than 75% were seen once. The starting material was PBMCs, obtained around atezolizumab (anti-PD-L1) treatment. All receptors derive from a man in his 60s with urothelial cancer.

Remarks on this clone: An end of the junction differs from the germline gene, which may be a read error. CDR3 nucleotides: TGTGCCAGCAGCTTAGCGGGTACAGGTACGCAGTATTTT. It codes for CASSLAGTGTQYF. The chain links TRBV7-9 to TRBJ2-3; a weak D match, TRBD1 (5 bases). The germline CDR1 and CDR2 sequences are SEHNR and FQNEAQ (reference sequence). The CDR3 runs to 13 residues. Variable domain in full (rest from reference TRBV7-9 and TRBJ2-3): DTGVSQNPRHKITKRGQNVTFRCDPISEHNRLYWYRQTLGQGPEFLTYFQNEAQLEKSRLLSDRFSAERPKGSFSTLEIQRTEQGDSAMYLCASSLAGTGTQYFGPGTRLTVL.

This sequence joins TRBV6-1 and TRBJ1-3; no clear D. CDR1 MNHNS and CDR2 SASEGT come from the germline V gene. The V end lost 7 bases, the J end lost 4 bases, and 5 bases lay between the germline ends. The CDR3 spans 11 residues. CDR3 loop: CASTLGNTIYF. The CDR3 DNA reads as TGTGCCAGCACTTTAGGAAACACCATATATTTT.

This clone came up a few times. Written as DNA, the CDR3 is TGTGCCAGCTCGTCGACCGGGACAGGGTCTGGAAACACCATATATTTT. Protein: CASSSTGTGSGNTIYF. The gene calls are TRBV18 and TRBJ1-3, with 9 nucleotides matching TRBD1. Germline V gene data show CDR1 as KGHSH and CDR2 as LQKENI. V was clipped by 6 bases and J by 1 base; unmatched bases: 7. CDR3 size: 16 residues.

This chain joins TRBV5-6 and TRBJ1-1, with 7 bases aligning to TRBD1. Germline V gives CDR1 SGHDT, CDR2 YYEEEE. The CDR3 sequence is 15 residues long. The V gene end was trimmed by 3 bases and the J gene end by 0 bases; junction bases not matched to a gene: 5. The CDR3 reads CASSWGQTMNTEAFF. The DNA of the CDR3 is TGTGCCAGCAGCTGGGGACAGACGATGAACACTGAAGCTTTCTTT. Full variable domain (missing parts from reference TRBV5-6 and TRBJ1-1): DAGVTQSPTHLIKTRGQQVTLRCSPKSGHDTVSWYQQALGQGPQFIFQYYEEEERQRGNFPDRFSGHQFPNYSSELNVNALLLGDSALYLCASSWGQTMNTEAFFGQGTRLTVV.

V gene TRBV10-3 combines with J gene TRBJ1-3; the match to TRBD1 covers 12 bases. There are 15 residues in the CDR3. Germline values: CDR1 ENHRY, CDR2 SYGVKD. Germline trimming cut 3 bases from V and 8 bases from J; bases unmatched to any gene: 5. CDR3 nucleotide sequence: TGTGCCATCAGTGACCCGGGACAGGGGGCGGACACCATATATTTT. This sequence encodes CAISDPGQGADTIYF.

This chain uses TRBV27 with TRBJ1-5, with D tentatively TRBD1 (6 bases). Between the trimmed V and J ends, which lost 6 bases and 3 bases, there was a span of 12 bases. Germline values: CDR1 MNHEY, CDR2 SMNVEV (reference sequence). This CDR3 has 14 amino acids. CDR3 residues: CASSIQGPNQPQHF. For the CDR3, the DNA is TGTGCCAGCAGCATACAGGGTCCCAATCAGCCCCAGCATTTT.

This clone was observed a handful of times. V gene TRBV2 combines with J gene TRBJ2-1; a possible D gene is TRBD2 (5 bases). Germline lookup yields CDR1 SNHLY and CDR2 FYNNEI. V dropped 4 bases and J dropped 4 bases, with 8 bases sitting between them. The CDR3 is 13 amino acids. The CDR3 sequence: CASSGGQYNEQFF. DNA of the CDR3: TGTGCCAGCAGTGGAGGGCAGTACAATGAGCAGTTCTTC.

This sequence joins TRBV19 and TRBJ2-3; 9 bases fit TRBD2. V was clipped by 5 bases and J by 6 bases; unmatched bases: 6. The CDR3 contains 14 residues. Germline V gene data show CDR1 as LNHDA and CDR2 as SQIVND (reference sequence). The CDR3 coding sequence is TGTGCCAGTAGTCCGGGACTAGCTGTGGATACGCAGTATTTT. Residues: CASSPGLAVDTQYF. Full variable domain (remainder filled in from reference TRBV19 and TRBJ2-3): DGGITQSPKYLFRKEGQNVTLSCEQNLNHDAMYWYRQDPGQGLRLIYYSQIVNDFQKGDIAEGYSVSREKKESFPLTVTSAQKNPTAFYLCASSPGLAVDTQYFGPGTRLTVL.

The chain joins TRBV6-5 to TRBJ1-4; 7 bases align to TRBD1. CDR3 length: 13 residues. Germline assignment: CDR1 MNHEY and CDR2 SVGAGI. Trimming cost V 6 bases and J 6 bases; bases outside gene matches: 4. The CDR3 spells CASSGQVDEKLFF. The CDR3 DNA reads TGTGCCAGCAGCGGACAGGTCGATGAAAAACTGTTTTTT.

The gene calls are TRBV6-5 and TRBJ1-2; D not certain. CDR3 length equals 15 residues. Germline V gene data show CDR1 as MNHEY and CDR2 as SVGAGI. Between the trimmed V and J ends, which lost 0 bases and 0 bases, there was a span of 8 bases. The DNA for the CDR3 is TGTGCCAGCAGTTACTCCCGGGAAGCTAACTATGGCTACACCTTC. Translated, it gives CASSYSREANYGYTF.

This chain joins TRBV5-1 and TRBJ1-6; 9 positions match TRBD1. With V trimmed by 4 bases and J by 6 bases, 5 bases remained unmatched. The length of the CDR3 is 15 residues. Germline CDR1 reads SGHRS; CDR2 reads YFSETQ. The CDR3 DNA sequence: TGCGCCAGCAGCCCTCCGGGACAGGGTAATTCACCCCTCCACTTT. Translation: CASSPPGQGNSPLHF.

The V and J genes are TRBV29-1 and TRBJ1-1; 7 nucleotides line up with TRBD1. CDR3 size: 12 residues. Losses at the gene ends were 7 bases for V and 4 bases for J; bases not matched to a gene: 6. The germline gives CDR1 SQVTM, CDR2 ANQGSEA. The CDR3 sequence is CSAEGGGTEAFF. In DNA form, the CDR3 reads TGCAGCGCCGAAGGGGGCGGCACTGAAGCTTTCTTT.

The chain employs TRBV29-1 and TRBJ1-4; D unclear. Germline CDR1 and CDR2: SQVTM and ANQGSEA. V was pared by 4 bases and J by 3 bases, with 9 bases between. This CDR3 is built from 13 residues. The CDR3 DNA sequence: TGCAGCGTTGGGCTGCTCGCTAATGAAAAACTGTTTTTT. This encodes CSVGLLANEKLFF.

This clone was seen a handful of times. This sequence joins TRBV27 and TRBJ2-7, with a tentative D call TRBD1 (5 bases). Germline values: CDR1 MNHEY, CDR2 SMNVEV (reference sequence). This CDR3 is built from 15 residues. V was clipped by 0 bases and J by 0 bases, with 9 bases between them. CDR3 sequence reads: CASSLSRTSSYEQYF. The DNA for the CDR3 is TGTGCCAGCAGTTTATCAAGGACAAGCTCCTACGAGCAGTACTTC.

The V gene is TRBV5-1, the J gene TRBJ2-2; 7 positions agree with TRBD1. Trimming at V came to 2 bases and at J to 4 bases, leaving 2 bases not matched to a gene. Germline V lookup: CDR1 SGHRS, CDR2 YFSETQ. The CDR3 sequence is 14 residues long. CDR3 loop: CASSFAGGTGELFF. CDR3 sequence (DNA): TGCGCCAGCAGCTTCGCAGGGGGCACCGGGGAGCTGTTTTTT.

The chain joins TRBV6-1 to TRBJ1-5; 10 nucleotides align to TRBD1. Trimming cost V 6 bases and J 2 bases; bases outside gene matches: 1. CDR1 and CDR2 (germline): MNHNS, SASEGT. This CDR3 is built from 14 residues. The DNA for the CDR3 is TGTGCCAGCAGGGGGACAGGGGGCAATCAGCCCCAGCATTTT. Residues: CASRGTGGNQPQHF.

The rearrangement joins TRBV28 to TRBJ2-5, with 10 bases aligning to TRBD2. This CDR3 spans 18 amino acids. The ends lost 1 base at V and 2 bases at J; junction bases unmatched: 10. Germline V gives CDR1 MDHEN, CDR2 SYDVKM. This CDR3 is CASSLSGSSGGSQETQYF. CDR3 coding DNA: TGTGCCAGCAGTTTATCGGGTTCTAGCGGGGGATCACAAGAGACCCAGTACTTC.

This clone was detected only a few times. The J gene is TRBJ2-7, the V gene TRBV5-1; D is perhaps TRBD1 (6 bases). Trimming shortened V by 5 bases and J by 7 bases, and 19 bases separated the two germline ends. CDR1 SGHRS and CDR2 YFSETQ come from the germline V gene. The CDR3 length is 14 residues. This chain's CDR3 is CASSREGVTGEQYF. The CDR3 region has the DNA TGCGCCAGCAGTCGAGAGGGGGTTACCGGGGAGCAGTACTTC.

The chain has TRBV30 and TRBJ2-7, with 10 positions matching TRBD2. After removal of 0 bases from V and 1 base from J, the junction contained 9 bases not matched to a gene. Germline CDR1 is GTSNPN and CDR2 is SVGIG (reference sequence). The CDR3 is 17 residues long. The DNA for the CDR3 is TGTGCCTGGAGTGTGGATGCTAGCGGGAGTGAATCCTACGAGCAGTACTTC. This translates into CAWSVDASGSESYEQYF. The whole variable domain, filled in from reference TRBV30 and TRBJ2-7, reads SQTIHQWPATLVQPVGSPLSLECTVEGTSNPNLYWYRQAAGRGLQLLFYSVGIGQISSEVPQNLSASRPQDRQFILSSKKLLLSDSGFYLCAWSVDASGSESYEQYFGPGTRLTVT.

This clone was seen a single time. V usage is TRBV27 and J usage is TRBJ2-7; D is ambiguous. The CDR3 sequence is 13 residues long. The ends were cut back, 8 bases at V and 3 bases at J, with 14 bases in the middle. The germline V gene encodes CDR1 MNHEY and CDR2 SMNVEV (reference sequence). CDR3 bases: TGTGCCAGCGGCCCCGGCGGCCACTACGAGCAGTACTTC. It codes for CASGPGGHYEQYF.

The chain is built from TRBV5-1 and TRBJ2-3; D gene ambiguous. V lost 5 bases and J lost 2, with 9 bases in between. The CDR3 is 13 residues long. Germline CDR1 is SGHRS and CDR2 is YFSETQ. CDR3 nucleotide sequence: TGCGCCAGCAGGGCGGAACTCACAGATACGCAGTATTTT. Its translation: CASRAELTDTQYF. Full variable domain (remainder filled in from reference TRBV5-1 and TRBJ2-3): KAGVTQTPRYLIKTRGQQVTLSCSPISGHRSVSWYQQTPGQGLQFLFEYFSETQRNKGNFPGRFSGRQFSNSRSEMNVSTLELGDSALYLCASRAELTDTQYFGPGTRLTVL.

The chain combines TRBV7-3 with TRBJ1-1; no clear D gene. V lost 8 bases, J lost 0 bases, and 10 bases lay in between. From germline, CDR1 is SGHTA and CDR2 FQGTGA. The CDR3 has 13 residues. This chain's CDR3 is CASAGGVNTEAFF. CDR3 in DNA: TGTGCCAGCGCGGGCGGAGTGAACACTGAAGCTTTCTTT.

The CDR3 DNA follows: TGTGCCAGCAGTACCCGGGTCGGGGAACAAGAGACCCAGTACTTC. This encodes CASSTRVGEQETQYF. The chain couples TRBV27 to TRBJ2-5; D possibly corresponds to TRBD2 (5 bases). V was pared by 5 bases and J by 2 bases, with 15 bases between. Germline lookup yields CDR1 MNHEY and CDR2 SMNVEV (reference sequence). The CDR3 contains 15 residues.

The chain uses TRBV29-1 and TRBJ1-1; a weak D match, TRBD1 (6 bases). Germline assignment: CDR1 SQVTM and CDR2 ANQGSEA. The CDR3 loop spans 12 amino acids. V was pared by 4 bases and J by 5 bases, with 11 bases between. In nucleotides, the CDR3 is TGCAGCGTTGCCAGGGGAGTTACTGAAGCTTTCTTT. Its protein is CSVARGVTEAFF. The complete variable domain, with remaining parts taken from reference TRBV29-1 and TRBJ1-1, reads SAVISQKPSRDICQRGTSLTIQCQVDSQVTMMFWYRQQPGQSLTLIATANQGSEATYESGFVIDKFPISRPNLTFSTLTVSNMSPEDSSIYLCSVARGVTEAFFGQGTRLTVV.

J is TRBJ2-2 and V is TRBV11-2; tentative D call: TRBD1 (5 bases). There are 15 residues in the CDR3. In germline, CDR1 is SGHAT, CDR2 FQNNGV. Trimming took 0 bases from V and 6 from J, leaving 11 bases between them. The DNA of the CDR3 is TGTGCCAGCAGCTTAGATCGGGCAGGGCCCGGGGAGCTGTTTTTT. Protein sequence: CASSLDRAGPGELFF.

The chain has TRBV29-1 and TRBJ2-1; D may be TRBD2 (6 bases). CDR3 length equals 15 residues. The germline gives CDR1 SQVTM, CDR2 ANQGSEA. V lost 1 base to trimming and J lost 3 bases, with 13 bases between them. The CDR3 DNA reads as TGCAGCGTTGAAGTGGGTAAGGGACTCTACAATGAGCAGTTCTTC. Protein sequence: CSVEVGKGLYNEQFF.

The V call is TRBV4-3, the J call TRBJ1-6, with a possible D match to TRBD1 (6 bases). Germline V gene sequence: CDR1 LGHNA, CDR2 YSLEER. Trimming shortened V by 0 bases and J by 9 bases, and 12 bases separated the two germline ends. CDR3 size: 15 residues. CDR3 protein: CASSQDWGGGSPLHF. Here the CDR3 DNA reads TGCGCCAGCAGCCAAGATTGGGGGGGCGGTTCACCCCTCCACTTT.

Details on this clone: This CDR3 is also generated by other DNA sequences in the sample. The chain uses TRBV28 and TRBJ1-5; D ambiguous. Germline V gene lookup returns CDR1 MDHEN and CDR2 SYDVKM. The CDR3 spans 11 residues. V shed 5 bases and J shed 3 bases, with 2 bases lying between them. In DNA form, the CDR3 reads TGTGCCAGCAGTCTCAATCAGCCCCAGCATTTT. Protein sequence: CASSLNQPQHF.

This chain joins TRBV6-1 and TRBJ1-2; unclear D gene. V lost 1 base and J 5 bases, leaving 14 bases between the germline ends. The CDR3 extends over 15 amino acids. Germline V lookup: CDR1 MNHNS, CDR2 SASEGT. CDR3 sequence reads: CASSEGLAGWYGYTF. Here the CDR3 DNA reads TGTGCCAGCAGTGAAGGGCTGGCCGGGTGGTATGGCTACACCTTC.